A single sample gave rise to the 23 T cell receptor beta chains below, sequenced in a study of blood T cell repertoires in COVID-19. Sequencing was performed with immunoSEQ multiplex PCR; in TCRdb, only in-frame clones are kept and a portion is missing. The sample holds over 300,000 clones, about 90% seen once. Material: peripheral blood. These receptors all stem from a man in his late teens or twenties with active or convalescent COVID-19.

This clone appeared once. The same CDR3 also results from other DNA sequences found in this sample. V is TRBV20-1 and J is TRBJ2-7; D might be TRBD2 (5 bases). Between the trimmed V and J ends, which lost 3 bases and 4 bases, there was a span of 10 bases. The CDR3 is 12 residues long. Germline values: CDR1 DFQATT, CDR2 SNEGSKA (reference sequence). The CDR3 coding sequence is TGCAGTGCTAGTCTGGGCGGGTACGAGCAGTACTTC. This encodes CSASLGGYEQYF.

The rearrangement joins TRBV5-1 to TRBJ1-6, with D unresolved. This CDR3 comprises 15 residues. V was cut by 0 bases and J by 6 bases, with 10 bases left in between. Germline V gives CDR1 SGHRS, CDR2 YFSETQ. The CDR3 DNA sequence: TGCGCCAGCAGCTTGGGCAGCGAATCTAATTCACCCCTCCACTTT. Amino acid sequence: CASSLGSESNSPLHF.

With regard to this clone: Other DNA sequences in the same sample also yield this CDR3. The V call is TRBV18, the J call TRBJ1-5; no reliable D call. V dropped 1 base and J dropped 2 bases, with 9 bases sitting between them. Germline V CDR1 and CDR2: KGHSH, LQKENI. This CDR3 contains 15 residues. CDR3 DNA: TGTGCCAGCTCACCACAGGGAGCGGGCAATCAGCCCCAGCATTTT. Its translation is CASSPQGAGNQPQHF.

In its sample, this clone was seen once. V usage is TRBV7-9 and J usage is TRBJ2-1; 8 bases align to TRBD2. The ends lost 6 bases at V and 9 bases at J; junction bases unmatched: 13. Germline V lookup: CDR1 SEHNR, CDR2 FQNEAQ (reference sequence). This CDR3 is built from 15 residues. CDR3 DNA: TGTGCCAGCAGTTGGCTGACGGGAGGGCGGGGTGAGCAGTTCTTC. Translating gives CASSWLTGGRGEQFF.

The chain links TRBV6-5 to TRBJ1-1, with TRBD1 matching 7 bases. V shed 5 bases, J shed 4 bases, and the junction held 4 bases outside the gene matches. CDR3 length equals 13 residues. Germline CDR1 reads MNHEY; CDR2 reads SVGAGI. This CDR3 is CASSLQGSTEAFF. The CDR3, as DNA: TGTGCCAGCAGTCTACAGGGGAGCACTGAAGCTTTCTTT.

The chain carries TRBV14 and TRBJ2-7, with 8 nucleotides matching TRBD1. V dropped 5 bases and J dropped 3; count of bases not matched to a gene: 6. CDR3 length: 14 residues. Germline CDR1 is SGHDN and CDR2 is FVKESK. The CDR3 coding sequence is TGTGCCAGCAGCAGGCCGGGACAGGTCTACGAGCAGTACTTC. Translating it yields CASSRPGQVYEQYF.

This clone was picked up one time. The gene calls are TRBV7-3 and TRBJ2-1, with D perhaps matching TRBD1 (6 bases). CDR3 length: 13 residues. Trimming left V 5 bases short and J 9 bases short, with 14 bases between. Germline V CDR1 and CDR2: SGHTA, FQGTGA. The CDR3 loop reads CASSRQVGGEQFF. The CDR3 nucleotides are TGTGCCAGCAGCCGACAGGTAGGGGGTGAGCAGTTCTTC.

This chain joins TRBV2 and TRBJ2-5, with 10 bases matching TRBD2. Unmatched junction bases numbered 10, after V lost 9 bases and J lost 0 bases. Germline loops: CDR1 SNHLY, CDR2 FYNNEI. The CDR3 has 16 amino acids. In nucleotides, the CDR3 is TGTGCCAGTGATGGAGGGCTAGCGGGAGACCAAGAGACCCAGTACTTC. Translation gives CASDGGLAGDQETQYF.

The rearrangement links TRBV19 to TRBJ1-3, with D maybe TRBD1 (6 bases). The CDR3 length is 13 residues. Looked up from germline, CDR1 is LNHDA and CDR2 is SQIVND (reference sequence). Trimming shortened V by 9 bases and J by 7 bases, and 16 bases separated the two germline ends. The CDR3 here is CASQWGRENTIYF. CDR3 nucleotides: TGTGCCAGCCAGTGGGGGCGAGAGAACACCATATATTTT.

The J gene is TRBJ1-1, the V gene TRBV28; 9 nucleotides match TRBD1. Looked up from germline, CDR1 is MDHEN and CDR2 is SYDVKM. V lost 6 bases, J lost 4 bases, and 6 bases stayed unmatched. The CDR3 is made up of 14 amino acids. Written as DNA, the CDR3 is TGTGCCAGCAGAAGACAGGGGGGGACCACTGAAGCTTTCTTT. Translating gives CASRRQGGTTEAFF.

The CDR3 spells CASSSSGNNQPQHF. CDR3 DNA: TGTGCCAGCAGTTCCTCGGGTAACAATCAGCCCCAGCATTTT. This chain uses TRBV28 with TRBJ1-5; no reliable D call. V lost 4 bases to trimming and J lost 3 bases, with 10 bases between them. Germline CDR1 and CDR2: MDHEN and SYDVKM. The CDR3 has 14 amino acids.

The gene calls are TRBV7-6 and TRBJ1-5; 7 bases map to TRBD1. Losses at the gene ends were 4 bases for V and 3 bases for J; bases not matched to a gene: 3. Germline CDR1 and CDR2: SGHVS and FNYEAQ. The length of the CDR3 is 14 residues. CDR3 sequence (DNA): TGTGCCAGCAGCTCTGGGACAGTCAATCAGCCCCAGCATTTT. It specifies CASSSGTVNQPQHF.

The rearrangement links TRBV6-5 to TRBJ1-4; 9 bases map to TRBD1. The trim removed 4 bases at V and 12 bases at J, leaving 12 bases unmatched. CDR3 length: 15 residues. Germline-derived CDR1 and CDR2 are MNHEY and SVGAGI. CDR3 DNA sequence: TGTGCCAGCAGTTTCGGACAGGGGCGCCCGGTTGAACTGTTTTTT. Its translation: CASSFGQGRPVELFF.

V gene TRBV28 combines with J gene TRBJ2-7; TRBD2 is a possible D gene (6 bases). The germline V and J ends were trimmed by 3 bases and 6 bases, with 9 bases remaining between them. The CDR3 length is 12 residues. The germline gives CDR1 MDHEN, CDR2 SYDVKM. The CDR3 DNA reads TGTGCCAGCAGTTTTATCGGGGGCGAGCAGTACTTC. This translates into CASSFIGGEQYF.

The chain uses TRBV5-8 and TRBJ2-2, with 8 bases identical to TRBD2. The germline V gene has CDR1 SGHTS and CDR2 YDEGEE. J gave up 6 bases and V 0 bases, and 7 bases lay outside the gene matches. This CDR3 is 16 amino acids long. The CDR3 spells CASSLGVAGPSGELFF. The CDR3 nucleotides are TGTGCCAGCAGCTTGGGGGTAGCGGGACCTTCCGGGGAGCTGTTTTTT.

The chain is built from TRBV18 and TRBJ1-2; TRBD1 aligns across 9 bases. The junction had 6 bases not matched to a gene; V was cut back by 3 bases and J by 13 bases. CDR3 length: 12 residues. The germline CDR1 and CDR2 sequences are KGHSH and LQKENI. The CDR3 here is CASSPGTGSLTF. DNA of the CDR3: TGTGCCAGCTCACCCGGGACAGGGAGTCTCACCTTC.

This chain uses TRBV28 with TRBJ2-1, with 7 bases fitting TRBD1. The ends lost 3 bases at V and 3 bases at J; junction bases unmatched: 5. The CDR3 extends over 15 amino acids. CDR1 and CDR2 from the germline V gene are MDHEN and SYDVKM. The CDR3, as DNA: TGTGCCAGCAGTTTCCTCCGGGACAGCTACAATGAGCAGTTCTTC. It yields the protein CASSFLRDSYNEQFF.

A note on this clone: This sample includes further DNA sequences coding for the same CDR3. The chain couples TRBV28 to TRBJ2-6, with 7 bases aligning to TRBD1. The CDR3 is 15 amino acids. Germline trimming cut 2 bases from V and 2 bases from J; bases unmatched to any gene: 0. The germline CDR1 and CDR2 sequences are MDHEN and SYDVKM. DNA for the CDR3: TGTGCCAGCAGTTTAACAGGGGCTGGGGCCAACGTCCTGACTTTC. Translating it yields CASSLTGAGANVLTF.

The chain couples TRBV19 to TRBJ2-1; 10 bases agree with TRBD2. The CDR3 is made up of 15 amino acids. Germline V gene sequence: CDR1 LNHDA, CDR2 SQIVND (reference sequence). V shed 5 bases and J 3 bases; nucleotides not matched to a gene: 4. The DNA of the CDR3 is TGTGCCAGTAGTTTTAGCGGGGGGTACTACAATGAGCAGTTCTTC. As protein: CASSFSGGYYNEQFF. Combining the CDR3 with reference TRBV19 and TRBJ2-1 gives the whole variable domain DGGITQSPKYLFRKEGQNVTLSCEQNLNHDAMYWYRQDPGQGLRLIYYSQIVNDFQKGDIAEGYSVSREKKESFPLTVTSAQKNPTAFYLCASSFSGGYYNEQFFGPGTRLTVL.

The rearrangement links TRBV2 to TRBJ1-5, with 7 bases fitting TRBD1. The CDR3 consists of 14 residues. Germline CDR1 and CDR2: SNHLY and FYNNEI. Losses at the gene ends were 8 bases for V and 3 bases for J; bases not matched to a gene: 7. This CDR3 reads CASRPGQLNQPQHF. CDR3 coding DNA: TGTGCCAGCCGACCGGGACAGCTCAATCAGCCCCAGCATTTT.

The chain employs TRBV6-5 and TRBJ1-6, with a tentative D call TRBD1 (6 bases). Germline CDR1 MNHEY, CDR2 SVGAGI. The CDR3 is 14 residues long. Deletions cut 6 bases from V and 8 bases from J, with 14 bases between. CDR3 coding DNA: TGTGCCAGCAGCCGGGGGGGCAGGGATTCACCCCTCCACTTT. It translates to CASSRGGRDSPLHF.

This chain joins TRBV6-1 and TRBJ1-5; maybe TRBD1 (5 bases). The germline V gene encodes CDR1 MNHNS and CDR2 SASEGT. The CDR3 runs 14 residues. V lost 3 bases and J lost 4, with 10 bases in between. This CDR3 reads CASSDGAWNQPQHF. CDR3 nucleotide sequence: TGTGCCAGCAGTGATGGGGCGTGGAATCAGCCCCAGCATTTT.

The genes are TRBV7-3 and TRBJ2-3; D may be TRBD2 (6 bases). The germline CDR1 and CDR2 sequences are SGHTA and FQGTGA. Deletions cut 5 bases from V and 6 bases from J, with 12 bases between. The CDR3 covers 13 residues. The CDR3 loop is CASSPGGGDTQYF. In DNA form, the CDR3 reads TGTGCCAGCAGCCCCGGGGGTGGGGATACGCAGTATTTT.